The entry below gives a single T cell receptor (beta chain) sequence along with its context. The data derive from a study of shared clonotypes between healthy human individuals. Study information: CD4 naive and CD4 memory each took three plates per donor, while CD8 naive took two and CD8 memory one.

Germline-derived CDR1 and CDR2 are MGHRA and YSYEKL. This CDR3 is 18 amino acids long. Trimming stripped 3 bases from V and 7 bases from J, with 25 bases between. Repertoires were generated with immunoSEQ multiplex PCR, while TCRdb's copy carries only in-frame clones and drops some. The table lists millions of clones, more than 80% of them singletons. The J gene is TRBJ2-1, the V gene TRBV4-1, with D tentatively TRBD1 (6 bases). Sequenced: naive CD4+ T cells from PBMCs. Subset here: CD45RA+ positively selected. The clonotype originates from a man between 18 and 29 years old in good health. Some clones in this sample may be carry-over from other donors' samples. DNA of the CDR3: TGCGCCAGCAGCCATCCCAGAGGGGGTATAATTGGAGAAAATGAGCAGTTCTTC. It translates to CASSHPRGGIIGENEQFF.